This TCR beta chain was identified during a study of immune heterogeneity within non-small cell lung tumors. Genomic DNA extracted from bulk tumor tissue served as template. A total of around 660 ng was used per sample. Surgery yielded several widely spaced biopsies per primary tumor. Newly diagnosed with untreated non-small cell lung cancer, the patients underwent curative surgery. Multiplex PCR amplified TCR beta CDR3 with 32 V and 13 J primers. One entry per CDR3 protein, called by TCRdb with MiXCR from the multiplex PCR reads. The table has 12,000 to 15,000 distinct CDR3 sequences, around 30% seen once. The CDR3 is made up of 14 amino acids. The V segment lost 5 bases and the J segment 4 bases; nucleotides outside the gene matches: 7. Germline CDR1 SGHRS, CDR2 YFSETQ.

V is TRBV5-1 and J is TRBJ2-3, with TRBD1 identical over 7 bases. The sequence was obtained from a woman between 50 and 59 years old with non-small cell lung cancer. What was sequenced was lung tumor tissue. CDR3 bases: TGCGCCAGCAGTTCCCAGGGGGTCGCAGATACGCAGTATTTT. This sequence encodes CASSSQGVADTQYF.